The text below deals with one T cell receptor (beta chain). The antigen is undetermined. The donor population consisted of healthy HIV-negative adults with no recent acute infections or vaccinations. Germline V gene sequence: CDR1 MNHEY, CDR2 SMNVEV (reference sequence). The CDR3 consists of 13 residues. The germline V and J ends were trimmed by 3 bases and 6 bases, with 9 bases remaining between them. The method was immunoSEQ multiplex PCR; TCRdb's version includes in-frame clones alone and lacks a portion of them. There are about 380,000 clones in the sample; 90% to 98% occur only once, and about 0.34% lies in the top ten. The sample comes from a study of shared clonotypes between healthy human individuals. Study findings and constraints: What naive subsets generally showed was a larger estimated richness than memory subsets showed. Of the naive CD4 clonotypes, about 5% were shared across a handful of donors.

The gene calls are TRBV27 and TRBJ2-4, with D hard to call. This receptor was identified in a man aged 25 to 40 in good health. Source material: memory CD8+ T cells sorted from blood. Subset: CD45RO+ cells pooled with CCR7-negative TemRA cells. In nucleotides, the CDR3 is TGTGCCAGCAGTTTCCCAGGAGCAAACATTCAGTACTTC. This encodes CASSFPGANIQYF.